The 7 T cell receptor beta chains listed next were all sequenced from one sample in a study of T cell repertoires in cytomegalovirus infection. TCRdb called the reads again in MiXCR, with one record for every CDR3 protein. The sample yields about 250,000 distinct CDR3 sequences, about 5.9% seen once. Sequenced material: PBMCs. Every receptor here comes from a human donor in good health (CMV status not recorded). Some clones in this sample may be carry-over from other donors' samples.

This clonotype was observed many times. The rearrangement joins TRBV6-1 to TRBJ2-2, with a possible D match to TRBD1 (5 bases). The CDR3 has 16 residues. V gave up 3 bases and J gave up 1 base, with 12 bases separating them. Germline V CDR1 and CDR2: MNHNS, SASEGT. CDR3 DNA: TGTGCCAGCAGTGATGTAGGGGCACAGAACACCGGGGAGCTGTTTTTT. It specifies CASSDVGAQNTGELFF.

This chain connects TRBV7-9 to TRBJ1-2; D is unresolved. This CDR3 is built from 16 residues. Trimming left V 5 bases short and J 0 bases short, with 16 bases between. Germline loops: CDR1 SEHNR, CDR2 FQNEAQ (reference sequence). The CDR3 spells CASSLETAIPNYGYTF. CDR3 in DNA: TGTGCCAGCAGCCTAGAAACAGCGATCCCTAACTATGGCTACACCTTC.

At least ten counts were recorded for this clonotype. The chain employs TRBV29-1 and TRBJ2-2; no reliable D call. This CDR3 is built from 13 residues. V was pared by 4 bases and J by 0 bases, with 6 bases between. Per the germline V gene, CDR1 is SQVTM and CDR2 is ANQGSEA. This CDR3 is CSVGPPNTGELFF. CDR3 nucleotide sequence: TGCAGCGTTGGGCCTCCGAACACCGGGGAGCTGTTTTTT.

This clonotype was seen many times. DNA of the CDR3: TGTGCCAGCAGCTTACCCCCGATCTATGAAGCTTTCTTT. It encodes CASSLPPIYEAFF. The chain carries TRBV7-2 and TRBJ1-1; no definite D call. Trimming cost V 2 bases and J 7 bases, with 11 bases left between them. The V gene's germline CDR1 is SGHTA and CDR2 FQGNSA. The CDR3 has 13 residues.

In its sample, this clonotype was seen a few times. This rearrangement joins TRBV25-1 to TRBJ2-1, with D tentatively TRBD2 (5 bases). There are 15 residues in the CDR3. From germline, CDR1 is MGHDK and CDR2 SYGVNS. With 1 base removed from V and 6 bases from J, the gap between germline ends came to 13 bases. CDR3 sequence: CASSESPFGGNEQFF. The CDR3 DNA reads TGTGCCAGCAGTGAATCCCCCTTTGGAGGCAATGAGCAGTTCTTC. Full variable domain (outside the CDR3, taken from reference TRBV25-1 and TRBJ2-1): EADIYQTPRYLVIGTGKKITLECSQTMGHDKMYWYQQDPGMELHLIHYSYGVNSTEKGDLSSESTVSRIRTEHFPLTLESARPSHTSQYLCASSESPFGGNEQFFGPGTRLTVL.

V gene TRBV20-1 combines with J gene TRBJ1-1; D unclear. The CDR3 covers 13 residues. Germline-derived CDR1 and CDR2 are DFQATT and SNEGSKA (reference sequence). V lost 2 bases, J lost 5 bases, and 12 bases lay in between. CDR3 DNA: TGCAGTGCTAGATATGGCAGCCGAACTGAAGCTTTCTTT. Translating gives CSARYGSRTEAFF.

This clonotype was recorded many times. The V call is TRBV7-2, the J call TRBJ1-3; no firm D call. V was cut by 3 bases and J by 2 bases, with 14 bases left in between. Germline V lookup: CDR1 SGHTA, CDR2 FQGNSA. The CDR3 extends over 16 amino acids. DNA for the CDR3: TGTGCCAGCAGCTTCCACAGCATAACTGCTGGAAACACCATATATTTT. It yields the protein CASSFHSITAGNTIYF.